The 26 T cell receptor beta chains in this list originate from one sample, sequenced in a study of technical replicates of blood from a handful of donors. Some clones are missing from TCRdb's copy, which holds only in-frame ones; the method was immunoSEQ multiplex PCR. The data hold about 14,000 clones, with 80% to 85% observed a single time. Sequenced sample: PBMCs. These TCRs come from a human donor in good health.

This clone was recorded once. V and J are TRBV6-1 and TRBJ1-1, with TRBD1 matching 8 bases. The germline V gene encodes CDR1 MNHNS and CDR2 SASEGT. This CDR3 contains 13 residues. Trimming at V came to 8 bases and at J to 4 bases, leaving 6 bases not matched to a gene. The CDR3 spells CASHRGSVTEAFF. The CDR3 nucleotides read TGTGCCAGCCACAGGGGGTCGGTCACTGAAGCTTTCTTT.

The chain has TRBV7-9 and TRBJ1-4, with 7 positions matching TRBD1. Germline V CDR1 and CDR2: SEHNR, FQNEAQ (reference sequence). The ends lost 3 bases at V and 5 bases at J; junction bases unmatched: 18. There are 19 residues in the CDR3. Here the CDR3 DNA reads TGTGCCAGCAGCTTTCCTACCGGGACAGTAACCTCTTCCAATGAAAAACTGTTTTTT. Protein: CASSFPTGTVTSSNEKLFF.

J is TRBJ1-1 and V is TRBV15; D is ambiguous. The germline gives CDR1 LNHNV, CDR2 YYDKDF (reference sequence). Trimming took 1 base from V and 1 from J, leaving 7 bases between them. This CDR3 region has 14 residues. The DNA of the CDR3 is TGTGCCACCAGCAGAGGGCACCCGAACACTGAAGCTTTCTTT. Translation: CATSRGHPNTEAFF.

The chain has TRBV5-1 and TRBJ1-4; 8 nucleotides agree with TRBD1. Per the germline V gene, CDR1 is SGHRS and CDR2 is YFSETQ. The CDR3 is made up of 14 amino acids. V gave up 4 bases and J gave up 7 bases; unmatched junction bases: 6. The CDR3 DNA is TGCGCCAGCAGCCTGGGGACAGGAGGTGAAAAACTGTTTTTT. Its translation is CASSLGTGGEKLFF.

CDR3 DNA: TGTGCCAGCAGTCTACCCCCCGGGACAGGGGTCTACGAGCAGTACTTC. Protein product: CASSLPPGTGVYEQYF. The genes are TRBV28 and TRBJ2-7, with 10 positions matching TRBD1. Germline V gene data show CDR1 as MDHEN and CDR2 as SYDVKM. The CDR3 runs to 16 residues. The ends lost 5 bases at V and 3 bases at J; junction bases unmatched: 10.

V and J are TRBV10-3 and TRBJ1-3; TRBD1 aligns across 12 bases. The germline CDR1 and CDR2 sequences are ENHRY and SYGVKD. The J segment lost 3 bases and the V segment lost 8 bases, leaving 11 bases of the junction unmatched. The CDR3 consists of 17 residues. CDR3 nucleotide sequence: TGTGCCATCGGGGATCCGGGACAGGGGGCGTTTGGAAACACCATATATTTT. Protein: CAIGDPGQGAFGNTIYF.

The chain is built from TRBV14 and TRBJ1-1; possibly TRBD1 for D (5 bases). This CDR3 has 16 residues. The ends were cut back, 2 bases at V and 4 bases at J, with 17 bases in the middle. Germline V lookup: CDR1 SGHDN, CDR2 FVKESK. The CDR3: CASSQRTEGRGTEAFF. In nucleotides, the CDR3 is TGTGCCAGCAGCCAAAGGACCGAAGGGAGGGGCACTGAAGCTTTCTTT.

The chain couples TRBV28 to TRBJ1-5; D might be TRBD1 (6 bases). The CDR3 covers 17 residues. Trimming pared 5 bases from V and 0 bases from J, leaving 17 bases between. Germline V gene sequence: CDR1 MDHEN, CDR2 SYDVKM. In nucleotides, the CDR3 is TGTGCCAGCAGTCATCCTAGGACAGCATATAGCAATCAGCCCCAGCATTTT. This translates into CASSHPRTAYSNQPQHF.

CDR3 nucleotide sequence: TGTGCCAGCAGTTTCGTTGGGCGGGAGGAGGCAGATACGCAGTATTTT. The encoded protein is CASSFVGREEADTQYF. The chain carries TRBV7-2 and TRBJ2-3, with 8 bases aligning to TRBD2. The CDR3 has 16 residues. Germline values: CDR1 SGHTA, CDR2 FQGNSA. J lost 4 bases, V lost 6 bases, and 12 bases had no gene match.

V is TRBV5-1 and J is TRBJ2-5; possible D gene TRBD1, 6 bases. The CDR3 is 14 amino acids. The V end was cut by 0 bases, the J end by 5 bases, with 11 bases between. CDR1 is SGHRS, CDR2 YFSETQ, per germline. The CDR3 protein is CASSLGRGGETQYF. The DNA of the CDR3 is TGCGCCAGCAGCTTGGGCAGGGGTGGGGAGACCCAGTACTTC.

V usage is TRBV29-1 and J usage is TRBJ1-1, with 7 bases lining up with TRBD1. The trim removed 7 bases at V and 0 bases at J, leaving 5 bases unmatched. Germline V gene lookup returns CDR1 SQVTM and CDR2 ANQGSEA. This CDR3 comprises 13 residues. CDR3 sequence (DNA): TGCAGCGCGACGACAGGGTTGAACACTGAAGCTTTCTTT. Protein sequence: CSATTGLNTEAFF.

This clone has a single count. The chain combines TRBV5-1 with TRBJ2-3; the match to TRBD2 covers 7 bases. The junction had 13 bases not matched to a gene; V was cut back by 3 bases and J by 3 bases. The CDR3 runs to 17 residues. CDR1 is SGHRS, CDR2 YFSETQ, per germline. The CDR3 sequence is CASSSIPLGEGTDTQYF. The DNA for the CDR3 is TGCGCCAGCAGCTCCATACCCTTGGGGGAGGGTACAGATACGCAGTATTTT.

V usage is TRBV7-7 and J usage is TRBJ2-5, with 10 nucleotides matching TRBD2. With V trimmed by 1 base and J by 2 bases, 4 bases remained unmatched. Germline CDR1 is SSHAT and CDR2 is FNYEAQ (reference sequence). This CDR3 contains 16 residues. CDR3 sequence: CASSLGASGGQETQYF. CDR3 bases: TGTGCCAGCAGCTTAGGAGCTAGCGGGGGACAAGAGACCCAGTACTTC.

This clone was observed a handful of times. This chain links TRBV5-1 with TRBJ2-7; 7 bases are shared with TRBD1. V gave up 4 bases and J gave up 3 bases; unmatched junction bases: 7. The CDR3 runs to 14 residues. CDR1 and CDR2 (germline): SGHRS, YFSETQ. CDR3 loop: CASSPDREIYEQYF. The CDR3 DNA reads TGCGCCAGCAGCCCCGACAGGGAAATCTACGAGCAGTACTTC.

The chain employs TRBV5-1 and TRBJ1-1; D ambiguous. V was shortened by 4 bases and J by 7 bases, with 17 bases between the two germline ends. CDR1 and CDR2 from the germline V gene are SGHRS and YFSETQ. There are 14 residues in the CDR3. CDR3 in DNA: TGCGCCAGCAGCCTCGCGGGCCCCGGGAGTGAAGCTTTCTTT. Translating it yields CASSLAGPGSEAFF.

The chain recombines TRBV18 with TRBJ1-4, with a possible D match to TRBD1 (5 bases). Germline V gene data show CDR1 as KGHSH and CDR2 as LQKENI. The CDR3 is 13 amino acids. Trimming removed 3 bases from V and 6 bases from J, with 8 bases in between. CDR3 in amino acids: CASSPGRDEKLFF. CDR3 DNA sequence: TGTGCCAGCTCACCGGGCAGGGATGAAAAACTGTTTTTT.

Only one count was recorded for this clone. The V gene is TRBV5-1, the J gene TRBJ2-5; 10 bases agree with TRBD1. The V and J ends lost 0 bases and 5 bases, in that order; junction bases with no gene match: 7. CDR3 length: 16 amino acids. Per germline, CDR1 SGHRS and CDR2 YFSETQ. Here the CDR3 DNA reads TGCGCCAGCAGCTTGGCGGGACAGGGGACGGGGGAGACCCAGTACTTC. Its protein is CASSLAGQGTGETQYF. The full variable domain, in which reference TRBV5-1 and TRBJ2-5 provide the parts outside the CDR3, is KAGVTQTPRYLIKTRGQQVTLSCSPISGHRSVSWYQQTPGQGLQFLFEYFSETQRNKGNFPGRFSGRQFSNSRSEMNVSTLELGDSALYLCASSLAGQGTGETQYFGPGTRLLVL.

The rearrangement joins TRBV6-1 to TRBJ1-5; D not certain. CDR1 is MNHNS, CDR2 SASEGT, per germline. V gave up 4 bases and J gave up 0 bases, with 16 bases separating them. The length of the CDR3 is 17 residues. This CDR3 reads CASSGRDVRYSNQPQHF. The CDR3 region has the DNA TGTGCCAGCAGTGGGAGGGATGTAAGGTATAGCAATCAGCCCCAGCATTTT.

This clone was observed a few times. This sequence joins TRBV27 and TRBJ1-2; D unclear. Germline V gene lookup returns CDR1 MNHEY and CDR2 SMNVEV (reference sequence). The CDR3 is made up of 13 amino acids. V lost 5 bases to trimming and J lost 2 bases, with 9 bases between them. The CDR3 reads CASSLARNYGYTF. CDR3 DNA sequence: TGTGCCAGCAGTCTGGCCAGAAACTATGGCTACACCTTC.

The J gene is TRBJ2-1, the V gene TRBV28, with D possibly matching TRBD2 (6 bases). CDR3 length: 13 residues. Germline V CDR1 and CDR2: MDHEN, SYDVKM. The V end lost 6 bases, the J end lost 7 bases, and 13 bases lay between the germline ends. The CDR3 region has the DNA TGTGCCAGCAGGGAGGGTCGGGAGAATGAGCAGTTCTTC. This encodes CASREGRENEQFF.

The chain links TRBV7-2 to TRBJ1-1; a possible D gene is TRBD1 (5 bases). Trimming removed 4 bases from V and 3 bases from J, with 9 bases in between. CDR3 size: 13 residues. Looked up from germline, CDR1 is SGHTA and CDR2 is FQGNSA. CDR3 coding DNA: TGTGCCAGCAGCTCTGACAGCCACACTGAAGCTTTCTTT. Residues: CASSSDSHTEAFF.

The V call is TRBV7-2, the J call TRBJ2-5; TRBD2 is a possible D gene (5 bases). V lost 4 bases and J lost 5, with 11 bases in between. There are 13 residues in the CDR3. The germline CDR1 and CDR2 sequences are SGHTA and FQGNSA. The CDR3 DNA reads TGTGCCAGCAGCTCCCGGACTGGGGAGACCCAGTACTTC. This translates into CASSSRTGETQYF.

This clone was observed a single time. V and J are TRBV30 and TRBJ2-1, with 9 bases that match TRBD2. The CDR3 has 15 amino acids. Germline V lookup: CDR1 GTSNPN, CDR2 SVGIG (reference sequence). J gave up 9 bases and V 2 bases, and 11 bases lay outside the gene matches. The CDR3 sequence: CAWSRGSGSYSEQFF. In DNA form, the CDR3 reads TGTGCCTGGAGTCGGGGTAGCGGGAGTTATAGTGAGCAGTTCTTC.

V is TRBV27 and J is TRBJ1-5; D is unresolved. V shed 8 bases and J shed 2 bases, with 10 bases lying between them. There are 13 residues in the CDR3. Germline V CDR1 and CDR2: MNHEY, SMNVEV (reference sequence). DNA for the CDR3: TGTGCCAGCGCGGTAATGCGCAATCAGCCCCAGCATTTT. Its translation is CASAVMRNQPQHF.

V usage is TRBV11-2 and J usage is TRBJ2-7; D unclear. Trimming took 1 base from V and 2 from J, leaving 12 bases between them. From germline, CDR1 is SGHAT and CDR2 FQNNGV. The CDR3 loop spans 15 amino acids. The CDR3 sequence: CASSLAPSLPYEQYF. Written as DNA, the CDR3 is TGTGCCAGCAGCTTAGCTCCGTCCCTACCCTACGAGCAGTACTTC.

The rearrangement uses TRBV7-6 and TRBJ2-3, with 9 bases fitting TRBD2. The CDR3 sequence is 15 residues long. V shed 3 bases and J 6 bases; nucleotides not matched to a gene: 7. Germline loops: CDR1 SGHVS, CDR2 FNYEAQ. CDR3 nucleotide sequence: TGTGCCAGCAGCTTTGGTGCGGGAGGGAGGGATACGCAGTATTTT. Its protein product is CASSFGAGGRDTQYF.